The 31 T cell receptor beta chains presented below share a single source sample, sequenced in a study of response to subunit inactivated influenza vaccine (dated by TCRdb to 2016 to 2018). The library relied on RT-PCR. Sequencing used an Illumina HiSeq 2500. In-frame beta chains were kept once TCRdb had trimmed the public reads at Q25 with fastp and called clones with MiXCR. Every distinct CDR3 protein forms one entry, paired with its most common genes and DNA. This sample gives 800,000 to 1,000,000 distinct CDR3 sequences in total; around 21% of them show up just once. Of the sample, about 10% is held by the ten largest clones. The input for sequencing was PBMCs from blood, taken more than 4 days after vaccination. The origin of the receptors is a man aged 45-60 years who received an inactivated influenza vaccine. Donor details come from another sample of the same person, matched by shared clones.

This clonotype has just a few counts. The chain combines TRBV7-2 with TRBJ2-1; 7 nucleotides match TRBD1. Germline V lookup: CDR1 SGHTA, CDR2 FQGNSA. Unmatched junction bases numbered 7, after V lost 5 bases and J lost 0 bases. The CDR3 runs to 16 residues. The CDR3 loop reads CASSPGQTYSYNEQFF. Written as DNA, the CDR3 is TGTGCCAGCAGCCCGGGACAGACATACTCCTACAATGAGCAGTTCTTC.

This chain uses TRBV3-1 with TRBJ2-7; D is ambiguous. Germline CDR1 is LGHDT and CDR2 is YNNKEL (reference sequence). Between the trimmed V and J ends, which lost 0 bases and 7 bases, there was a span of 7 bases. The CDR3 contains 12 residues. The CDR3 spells CASSQEGREQYF. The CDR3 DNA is TGTGCCAGCAGCCAAGAAGGAAGAGAGCAGTACTTC.

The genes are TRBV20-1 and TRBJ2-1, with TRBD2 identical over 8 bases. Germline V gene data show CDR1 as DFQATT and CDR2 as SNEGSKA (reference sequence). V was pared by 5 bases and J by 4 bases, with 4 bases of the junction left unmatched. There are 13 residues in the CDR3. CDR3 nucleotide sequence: TGCAGTGCTCTGCGGGAGGCTTACAATGAGCAGTTCTTC. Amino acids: CSALREAYNEQFF.

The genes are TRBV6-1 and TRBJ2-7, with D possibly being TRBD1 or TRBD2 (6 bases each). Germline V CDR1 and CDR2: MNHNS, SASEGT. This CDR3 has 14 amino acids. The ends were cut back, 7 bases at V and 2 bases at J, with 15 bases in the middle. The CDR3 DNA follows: TGTGCCAGCACCGCTACGGGGGCGACCTACGAGCAGTACTTC. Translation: CASTATGATYEQYF.

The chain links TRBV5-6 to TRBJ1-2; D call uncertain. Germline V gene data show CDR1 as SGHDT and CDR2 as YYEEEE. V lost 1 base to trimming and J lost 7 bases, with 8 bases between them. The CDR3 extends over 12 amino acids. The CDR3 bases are TGTGCCAGCAGCTTGTTTGAACGTGGCTACACCTTC. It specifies CASSLFERGYTF.

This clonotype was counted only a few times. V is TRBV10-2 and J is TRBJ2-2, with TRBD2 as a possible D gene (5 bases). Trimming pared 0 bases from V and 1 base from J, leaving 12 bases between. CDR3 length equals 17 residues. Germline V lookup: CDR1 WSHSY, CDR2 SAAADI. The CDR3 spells CASSESNVGKNTGELFF. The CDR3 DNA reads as TGCGCCAGCAGTGAGTCCAATGTCGGGAAGAACACCGGGGAGCTGTTTTTT.

CDR3 protein: CASSLDSYYEQYF. CDR3 DNA: TGTGCCAGCAGTTTAGACAGCTACTACGAGCAGTACTTC. The gene calls are TRBV12-3 or TRBV12-4 and TRBJ2-7, with D unclear. The CDR3 runs 13 residues. V gave up 1 base and J gave up 3 bases, with 7 bases separating them.

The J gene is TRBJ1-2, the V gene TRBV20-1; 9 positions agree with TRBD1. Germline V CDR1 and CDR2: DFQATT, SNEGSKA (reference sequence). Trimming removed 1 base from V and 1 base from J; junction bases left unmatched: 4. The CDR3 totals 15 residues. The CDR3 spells CSARAGTGNNYGYTF. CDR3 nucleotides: TGCAGTGCTAGAGCCGGGACAGGGAATAACTATGGCTACACCTTC.

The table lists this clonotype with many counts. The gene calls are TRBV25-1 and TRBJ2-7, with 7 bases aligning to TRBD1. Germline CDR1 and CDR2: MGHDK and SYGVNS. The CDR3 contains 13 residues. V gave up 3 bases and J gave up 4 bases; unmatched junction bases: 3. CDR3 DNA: TGTGCCAGCAGTGATTACAGGGGTTACGAGCAGTACTTC. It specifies CASSDYRGYEQYF.

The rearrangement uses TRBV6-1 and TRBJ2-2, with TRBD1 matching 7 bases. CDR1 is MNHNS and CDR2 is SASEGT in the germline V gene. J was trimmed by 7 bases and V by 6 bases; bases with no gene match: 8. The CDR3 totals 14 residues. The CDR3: CASRQDRAVGELFF. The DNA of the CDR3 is TGTGCCAGCAGACAAGACAGGGCGGTCGGGGAGCTGTTTTTT.

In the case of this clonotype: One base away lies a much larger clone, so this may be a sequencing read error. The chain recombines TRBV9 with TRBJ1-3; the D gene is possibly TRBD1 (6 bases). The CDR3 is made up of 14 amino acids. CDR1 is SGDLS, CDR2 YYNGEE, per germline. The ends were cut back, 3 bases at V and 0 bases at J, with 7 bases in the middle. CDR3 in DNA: TGTGCCAGCAGCGGGGACATCTCTGGAAACACCATATATTTT. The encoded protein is CASSGDISGNTIYF.

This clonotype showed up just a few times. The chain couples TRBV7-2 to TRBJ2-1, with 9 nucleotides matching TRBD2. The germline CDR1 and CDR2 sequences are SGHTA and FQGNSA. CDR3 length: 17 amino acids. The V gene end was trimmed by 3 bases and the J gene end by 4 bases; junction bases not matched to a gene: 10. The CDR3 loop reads CASSFHVLREGYNEQFF. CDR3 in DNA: TGTGCCAGCAGCTTTCACGTCCTGCGGGAGGGATACAATGAGCAGTTCTTC.

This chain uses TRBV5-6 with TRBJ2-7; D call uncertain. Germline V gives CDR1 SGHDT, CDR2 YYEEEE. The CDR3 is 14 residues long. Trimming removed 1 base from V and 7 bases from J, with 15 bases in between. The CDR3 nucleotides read TGTGCCAGCAGCTTGACGAGCGTTCTTGGAGAGCAGTACTTC. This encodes CASSLTSVLGEQYF.

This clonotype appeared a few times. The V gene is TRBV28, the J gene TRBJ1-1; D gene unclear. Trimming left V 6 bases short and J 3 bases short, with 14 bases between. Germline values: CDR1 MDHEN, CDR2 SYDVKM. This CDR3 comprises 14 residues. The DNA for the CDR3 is TGTGCCAGCAGCCCGGGTCCCTGGGACACTGAAGCTTTCTTT. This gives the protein CASSPGPWDTEAFF. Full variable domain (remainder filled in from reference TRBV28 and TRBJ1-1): DVKVTQSSRYLVKRTGEKVFLECVQDMDHENMFWYRQDPGLGLRLIYFSYDVKMKEKGDIPEGYSVSREKKERFSLILESASTNQTSMYLCASSPGPWDTEAFFGQGTRLTVV.

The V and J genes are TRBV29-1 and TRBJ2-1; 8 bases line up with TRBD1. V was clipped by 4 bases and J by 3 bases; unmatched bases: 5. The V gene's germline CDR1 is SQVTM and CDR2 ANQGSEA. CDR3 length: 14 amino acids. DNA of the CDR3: TGCAGCGTTGTGGTCGGACAGGGCTACAATGAGCAGTTCTTC. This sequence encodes CSVVVGQGYNEQFF.

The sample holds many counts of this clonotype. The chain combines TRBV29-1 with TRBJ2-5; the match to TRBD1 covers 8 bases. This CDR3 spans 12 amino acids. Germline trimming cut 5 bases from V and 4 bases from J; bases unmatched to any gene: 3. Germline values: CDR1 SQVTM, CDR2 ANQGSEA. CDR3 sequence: CSVSRGRETQYF. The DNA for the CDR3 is TGCAGCGTTTCCAGGGGGCGAGAGACCCAGTACTTC.

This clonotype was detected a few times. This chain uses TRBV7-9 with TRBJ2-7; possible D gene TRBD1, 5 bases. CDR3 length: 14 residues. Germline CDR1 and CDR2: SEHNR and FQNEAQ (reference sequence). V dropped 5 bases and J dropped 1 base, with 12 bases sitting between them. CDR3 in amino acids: CASSQDSSSYEQYF. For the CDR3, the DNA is TGTGCCAGCAGCCAAGACAGCTCTTCCTACGAGCAGTACTTC.

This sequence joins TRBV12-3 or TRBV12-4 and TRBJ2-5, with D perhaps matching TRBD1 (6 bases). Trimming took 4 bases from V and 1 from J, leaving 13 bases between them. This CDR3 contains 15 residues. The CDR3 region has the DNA TGTGCCAGCAGTTCTACCCGGGACATCCAAGAGACCCAGTACTTC. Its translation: CASSSTRDIQETQYF.

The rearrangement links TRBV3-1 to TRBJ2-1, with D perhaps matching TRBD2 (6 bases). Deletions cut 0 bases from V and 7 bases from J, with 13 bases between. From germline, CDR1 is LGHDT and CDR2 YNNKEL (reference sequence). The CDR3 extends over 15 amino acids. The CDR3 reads CASSQDPGGVNEQFF. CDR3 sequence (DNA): TGTGCCAGCAGCCAAGATCCCGGAGGGGTGAATGAGCAGTTCTTC.

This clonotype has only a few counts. This chain's CDR3 is CASSEETGVEAFF. CDR3 bases: TGTGCCAGCAGTGAGGAGACAGGGGTCGAAGCTTTCTTT. The V call is TRBV2, the J call TRBJ1-1; 8 bases agree with TRBD1. Germline V gene sequence: CDR1 SNHLY, CDR2 FYNNEI. The CDR3 contains 13 residues. J was trimmed by 8 bases and V by 3 bases; bases with no gene match: 5.

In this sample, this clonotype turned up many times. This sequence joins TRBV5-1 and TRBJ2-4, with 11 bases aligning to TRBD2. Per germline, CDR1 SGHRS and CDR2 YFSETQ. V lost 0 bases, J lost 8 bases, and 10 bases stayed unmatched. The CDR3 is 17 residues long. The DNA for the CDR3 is TGCGCCAGCAGCTTGGTGGGTAGCGGGGGGGCCTTGGACATTCAGTACTTC. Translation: CASSLVGSGGALDIQYF.

CDR3 loop: CASSLETSGRAHEQYF. CDR3 DNA sequence: TGCGCCAGCAGCTTAGAAACTAGCGGGAGGGCCCACGAGCAGTACTTC. The chain is built from TRBV5-1 and TRBJ2-7; TRBD2 matches at 13 bases. With V trimmed by 2 bases and J by 5 bases, 7 bases remained unmatched. This CDR3 comprises 16 residues. The germline CDR1 and CDR2 sequences are SGHRS and YFSETQ.

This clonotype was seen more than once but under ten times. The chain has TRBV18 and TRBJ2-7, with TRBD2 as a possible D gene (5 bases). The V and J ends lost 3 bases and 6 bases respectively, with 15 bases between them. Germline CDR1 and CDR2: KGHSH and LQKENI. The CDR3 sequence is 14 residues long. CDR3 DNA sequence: TGTGCCAGCTCACCCAACGGGGTTACGCTCGAGCAGTACTTC. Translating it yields CASSPNGVTLEQYF.

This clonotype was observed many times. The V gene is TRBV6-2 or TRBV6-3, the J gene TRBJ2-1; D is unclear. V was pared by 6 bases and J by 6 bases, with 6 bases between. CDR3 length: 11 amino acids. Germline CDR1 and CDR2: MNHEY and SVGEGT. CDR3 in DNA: TGTGCCAGCAGCCGCACCAATGAGCAGTTCTTC. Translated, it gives CASSRTNEQFF.

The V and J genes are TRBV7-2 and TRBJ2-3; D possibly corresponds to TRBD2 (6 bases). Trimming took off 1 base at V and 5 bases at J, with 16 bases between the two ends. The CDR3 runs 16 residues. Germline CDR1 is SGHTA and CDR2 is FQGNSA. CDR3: CASSLGGGPTRDTQYF. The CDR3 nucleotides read TGTGCCAGCAGCTTAGGTGGCGGGCCGACTAGAGATACGCAGTATTTT.

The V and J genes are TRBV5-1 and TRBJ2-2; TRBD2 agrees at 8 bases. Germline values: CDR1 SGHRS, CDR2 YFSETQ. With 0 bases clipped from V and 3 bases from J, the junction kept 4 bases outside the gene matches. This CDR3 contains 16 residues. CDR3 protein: CASSLDAGGDTGELFF. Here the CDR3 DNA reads TGCGCCAGCAGCTTGGATGCGGGGGGAGACACCGGGGAGCTGTTTTTT. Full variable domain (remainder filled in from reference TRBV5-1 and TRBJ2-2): KAGVTQTPRYLIKTRGQQVTLSCSPISGHRSVSWYQQTPGQGLQFLFEYFSETQRNKGNFPGRFSGRQFSNSRSEMNVSTLELGDSALYLCASSLDAGGDTGELFFGEGSRLTVL.

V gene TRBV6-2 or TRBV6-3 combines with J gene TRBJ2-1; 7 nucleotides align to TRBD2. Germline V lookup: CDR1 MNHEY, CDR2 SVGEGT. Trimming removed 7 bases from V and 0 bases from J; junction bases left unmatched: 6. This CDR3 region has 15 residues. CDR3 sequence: CASISGGSSYNEQFF. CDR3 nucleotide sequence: TGTGCCAGCATATCGGGCGGGAGCTCCTACAATGAGCAGTTCTTC.

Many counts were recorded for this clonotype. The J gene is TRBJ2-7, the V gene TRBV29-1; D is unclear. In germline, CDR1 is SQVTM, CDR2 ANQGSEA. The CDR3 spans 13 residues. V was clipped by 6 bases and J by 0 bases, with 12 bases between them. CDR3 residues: CSVVFRYSYEQYF. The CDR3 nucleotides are TGCAGCGTCGTTTTTAGGTACTCCTACGAGCAGTACTTC.

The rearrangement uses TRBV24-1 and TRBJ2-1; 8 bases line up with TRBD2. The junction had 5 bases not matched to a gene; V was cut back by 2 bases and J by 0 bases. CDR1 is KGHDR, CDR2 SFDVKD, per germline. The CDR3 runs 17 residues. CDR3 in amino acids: CATSDSGTSGSYNEQFF. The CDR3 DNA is TGTGCCACCAGTGATTCCGGGACTAGTGGCTCCTACAATGAGCAGTTCTTC.

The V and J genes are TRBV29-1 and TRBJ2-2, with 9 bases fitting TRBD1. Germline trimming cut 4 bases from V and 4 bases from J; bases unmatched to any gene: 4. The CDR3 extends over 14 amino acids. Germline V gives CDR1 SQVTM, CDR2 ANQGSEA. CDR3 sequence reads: CSVGQGVGTGELFF. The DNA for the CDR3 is TGCAGCGTTGGACAGGGGGTCGGCACCGGGGAGCTGTTTTTT.

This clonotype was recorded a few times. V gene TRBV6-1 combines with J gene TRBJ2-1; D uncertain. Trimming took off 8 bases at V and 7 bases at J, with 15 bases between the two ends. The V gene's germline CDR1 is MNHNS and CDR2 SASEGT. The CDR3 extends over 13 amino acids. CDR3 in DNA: TGTGCCAGCTGGAGAGTAGTTGGGAATGAGCAGTTCTTC. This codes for CASWRVVGNEQFF.